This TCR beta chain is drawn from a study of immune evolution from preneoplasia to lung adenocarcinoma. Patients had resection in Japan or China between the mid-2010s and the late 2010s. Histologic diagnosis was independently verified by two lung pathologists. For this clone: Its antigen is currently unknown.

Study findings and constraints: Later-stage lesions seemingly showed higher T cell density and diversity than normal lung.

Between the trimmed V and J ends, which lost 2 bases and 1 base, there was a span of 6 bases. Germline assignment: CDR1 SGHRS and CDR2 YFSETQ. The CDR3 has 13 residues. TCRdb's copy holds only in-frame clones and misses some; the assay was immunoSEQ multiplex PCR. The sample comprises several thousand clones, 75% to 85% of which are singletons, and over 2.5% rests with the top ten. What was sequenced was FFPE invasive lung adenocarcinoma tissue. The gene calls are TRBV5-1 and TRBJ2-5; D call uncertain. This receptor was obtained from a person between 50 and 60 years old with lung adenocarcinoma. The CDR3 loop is CASSFGTQETQYF. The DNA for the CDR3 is TGCGCCAGCAGCTTCGGCACCCAAGAGACCCAGTACTTC.